The 15 T cell receptor beta chains below come from one sample, sequenced in a study of cytomegalovirus exposure and HLA in healthy donors. The PCR contained 60 Vbeta and 13 Jbeta primers. Assay: immunoSEQ multiplex PCR; the TCRdb copy retains only in-frame clones and omits some. The table lists about 270,000 clones, 70% to 90% of them singletons. Sample: PBMCs. The receptors here all came from a man aged 40-49 years in good health and CMV-seropositive.

This clone was observed a handful of times. The chain couples TRBV28 to TRBJ1-4; 7 bases line up with TRBD1. The CDR3 is 13 residues long. Trimming cost V 10 bases and J 3 bases; bases outside gene matches: 5. Per germline, CDR1 MDHEN and CDR2 SYDVKM. The CDR3 nucleotides are TGTGCCACCTACAGGGGTGCTAATGAAAAACTGTTTTTT. Its translation is CATYRGANEKLFF.

The J gene is TRBJ1-5, the V gene TRBV28, with D unresolved. The CDR3 loop spans 14 amino acids. Germline V gives CDR1 MDHEN, CDR2 SYDVKM. Trimming pared 7 bases from V and 1 base from J, leaving 11 bases between. Written as DNA, the CDR3 is TGTGCCAGCACCGGAGGGTTGAGCAATCAGCCCCAGCATTTT. As protein: CASTGGLSNQPQHF.

This sequence joins TRBV10-2 and TRBJ2-1; 11 bases line up with TRBD2. Trimming took 6 bases from V and 2 from J; bases not matched to a gene: 9. The CDR3 length is 17 residues. CDR1 and CDR2 (germline): WSHSY, SAAADI. Written as DNA, the CDR3 is TGCGCCAGCAGCCCACGACTAGCGGGGATACCCTACAATGAGCAGTTCTTC. Translating gives CASSPRLAGIPYNEQFF.

This chain uses TRBV7-9 with TRBJ2-5, with 10 bases fitting TRBD1. The CDR3 has 17 amino acids. The germline V gene has CDR1 SEHNR and CDR2 FQNEAQ (reference sequence). Trimming removed 2 bases from V and 5 bases from J; junction bases left unmatched: 11. The CDR3 is CASSLRVSDRGSETQYF. The CDR3 DNA follows: TGTGCCAGCAGCTTAAGGGTCTCGGACAGGGGGTCTGAGACCCAGTACTTC.

This chain joins TRBV7-8 and TRBJ2-7; the D gene is possibly TRBD2 (5 bases). The CDR3 consists of 14 residues. Germline lookup yields CDR1 SGHVS and CDR2 FQNEAQ. V was pared by 5 bases and J by 1 base, with 12 bases between. The CDR3 sequence: CASSRVDSSYEQYF. In nucleotides, the CDR3 is TGTGCCAGCAGCCGCGTGGACTCTTCCTACGAGCAGTACTTC.

V usage is TRBV21-1 and J usage is TRBJ1-4; TRBD1 reflects the table's D call only, with no check against the DNA. TRBV21-1 is a pseudogene locus. The CDR3 spans 13 residues. CDR3 in DNA: TGTGCCAGCAACCTCAGGGGTAATGAAAAACTGTTTTTT. Amino acids: CASNLRGNEKLFF.

The V call is TRBV7-3, the J call TRBJ2-3, with 8 bases lining up with TRBD2. From germline, CDR1 is SGHTA and CDR2 FQGTGA. This CDR3 has 16 residues. The V gene end was trimmed by 4 bases and the J gene end by 3 bases; junction bases not matched to a gene: 9. The CDR3: CASSSGSGRGTDTQYF. CDR3 in DNA: TGTGCCAGCAGCTCCGGGAGCGGGAGAGGGACAGATACGCAGTATTTT. Complete variable domain (other parts from reference TRBV7-3 and TRBJ2-3): GAGVSQTPSNKVTEKGKYVELRCDPISGHTALYWYRQSLGQGPEFLIYFQGTGAADDSGLPNDRFFAVRPEGSVSTLKIQRTERGDSAVYLCASSSGSGRGTDTQYFGPGTRLTVL.

The chain couples TRBV29-1 to TRBJ2-5, with TRBD2 matching 14 bases. The J segment lost 5 bases and the V segment lost 7 bases, leaving 6 bases of the junction unmatched. From germline, CDR1 is SQVTM and CDR2 ANQGSEA. The CDR3 covers 14 residues. CDR3: CSDAGLAGVETQYF. Written as DNA, the CDR3 is TGCAGCGACGCGGGACTAGCGGGAGTGGAGACCCAGTACTTC.

This chain connects TRBV5-6 to TRBJ2-3; D perhaps matches TRBD1 (5 bases). CDR1 SGHDT and CDR2 YYEEEE come from the germline V gene. CDR3 length: 16 amino acids. Between the trimmed V and J ends, which lost 0 bases and 3 bases, there was a span of 14 bases. CDR3 nucleotides: TGTGCCAGCAGCTTGGGGCAGGGTCTGAGGACAGATACGCAGTATTTT. Translated, it gives CASSLGQGLRTDTQYF.

The rearrangement uses TRBV28 and TRBJ2-3; TRBD1 aligns across 7 bases. This CDR3 is 14 amino acids long. V was pared by 4 bases and J by 2 bases, with 3 bases of the junction left unmatched. Germline V lookup: CDR1 MDHEN, CDR2 SYDVKM. CDR3 sequence reads: CASSSTGITDTQYF. CDR3 nucleotide sequence: TGTGCCAGCAGTTCGACAGGGATCACAGATACGCAGTATTTT.

V is TRBV7-2 and J is TRBJ2-2; the match to TRBD2 covers 11 bases. Germline V CDR1 and CDR2: SGHTA, FQGNSA. This CDR3 comprises 19 residues. With V trimmed by 5 bases and J by 5 bases, 16 bases remained unmatched. CDR3 coding DNA: TGTGCCAGCAGCGCCCTACTAGGTAGCGGGAGGGCTCGGACCGGGGAGCTGTTTTTT. This sequence encodes CASSALLGSGRARTGELFF. The full variable domain, in which reference TRBV7-2 and TRBJ2-2 provide the parts outside the CDR3, is GAGVSQSPSNKVTEKGKDVELRCDPISGHTALYWYRQSLGQGLEFLIYFQGNSAPDKSGLPSDRFSAERTGGSVSTLTIQRTQQEDSAVYLCASSALLGSGRARTGELFFGEGSRLTVL.

This chain uses TRBV6-5 with TRBJ1-5; tentatively, D is TRBD1 (5 bases). V shed 6 bases and J shed 7 bases, with 19 bases lying between them. Germline V gene sequence: CDR1 MNHEY, CDR2 SVGAGI. This CDR3 is 15 amino acids long. The CDR3 DNA sequence: TGTGCCAGCAGACAAGCGGGGGGGAGCGGACAGCCCCAGCATTTT. As protein: CASRQAGGSGQPQHF.

This rearrangement joins TRBV7-9 to TRBJ2-1, with D unclear. V was clipped by 5 bases and J by 8 bases, with 7 bases between them. CDR1 and CDR2 from the germline V gene are SEHNR and FQNEAQ (reference sequence). The CDR3 consists of 11 residues. The CDR3 loop is CASSPSYEQFF. The DNA of the CDR3 is TGTGCCAGCAGCCCAAGCTATGAGCAGTTCTTC. Filled out from reference TRBV7-9 and TRBJ2-1, the complete variable domain reads DTGVSQNPRHKITKRGQNVTFRCDPISEHNRLYWYRQTLGQGPEFLTYFQNEAQLEKSRLLSDRFSAERPKGSFSTLEIQRTEQGDSAMYLCASSPSYEQFFGPGTRLTVL.

The rearrangement joins TRBV5-1 to TRBJ1-5; D is ambiguous. This CDR3 has 14 amino acids. The V gene's germline CDR1 is SGHRS and CDR2 YFSETQ. V lost 5 bases and J lost 2, with 11 bases in between. CDR3: CASREGAGNQPQHF. CDR3 coding DNA: TGCGCCAGCAGAGAGGGTGCCGGCAATCAGCCCCAGCATTTT. The whole variable domain, remainder taken from reference TRBV5-1 and TRBJ1-5, is KAGVTQTPRYLIKTRGQQVTLSCSPISGHRSVSWYQQTPGQGLQFLFEYFSETQRNKGNFPGRFSGRQFSNSRSEMNVSTLELGDSALYLCASREGAGNQPQHFGDGTRLSIL.

V and J are TRBV28 and TRBJ2-1, with D possibly TRBD1 on 6 matching bases. The V and J ends lost 8 bases and 1 base respectively, with 12 bases between them. From germline, CDR1 is MDHEN and CDR2 SYDVKM. This CDR3 has 14 amino acids. CDR3 coding DNA: TGTGCCAGCCTGATAGGGGGTTCCTACAATGAGCAGTTCTTC. Protein sequence: CASLIGGSYNEQFF.